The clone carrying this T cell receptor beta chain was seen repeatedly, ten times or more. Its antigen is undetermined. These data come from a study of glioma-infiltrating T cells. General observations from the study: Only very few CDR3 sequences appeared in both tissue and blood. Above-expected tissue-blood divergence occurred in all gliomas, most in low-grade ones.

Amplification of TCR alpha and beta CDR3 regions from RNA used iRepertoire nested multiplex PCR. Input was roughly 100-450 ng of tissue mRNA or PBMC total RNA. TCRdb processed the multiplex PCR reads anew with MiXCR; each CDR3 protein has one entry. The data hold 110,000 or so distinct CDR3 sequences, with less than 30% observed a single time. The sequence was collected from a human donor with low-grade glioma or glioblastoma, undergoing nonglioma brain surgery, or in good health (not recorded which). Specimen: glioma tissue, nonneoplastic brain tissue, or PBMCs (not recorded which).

Written as DNA, the CDR3 is TGTGCCAGCAGCGCGACTAGCGGGGGCTACAATGAGCAGTTCTTC. It is translated as CASSATSGGYNEQFF. This chain links TRBV7-8 with TRBJ2-1; 12 nucleotides agree with TRBD2. V gave up 5 bases and J gave up 3 bases; unmatched junction bases: 2. The V gene's germline CDR1 is SGHVS and CDR2 FQNEAQ. The CDR3 sequence is 15 residues long.